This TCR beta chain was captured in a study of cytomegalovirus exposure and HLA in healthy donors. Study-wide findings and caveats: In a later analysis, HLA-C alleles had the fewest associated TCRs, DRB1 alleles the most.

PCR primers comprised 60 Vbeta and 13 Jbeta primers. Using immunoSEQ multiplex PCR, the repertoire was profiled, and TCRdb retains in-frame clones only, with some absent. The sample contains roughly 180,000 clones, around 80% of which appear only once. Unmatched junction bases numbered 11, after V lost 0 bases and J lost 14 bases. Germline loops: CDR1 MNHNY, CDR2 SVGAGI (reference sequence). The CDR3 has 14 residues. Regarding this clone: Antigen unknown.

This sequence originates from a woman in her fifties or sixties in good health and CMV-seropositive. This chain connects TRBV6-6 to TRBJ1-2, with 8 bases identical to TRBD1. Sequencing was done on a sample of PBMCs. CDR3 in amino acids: CASSYSRAGGGGTF. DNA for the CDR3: TGTGCCAGCAGTTACTCGAGGGCAGGGGGCGGAGGTACCTTC.